This passage covers 26 T cell receptor beta chains from one sample sequenced in a study of CD4 T cells in relation to SARS-CoV-2 and coronaviruses. This table comes from immunoSEQ multiplex PCR, and its TCRdb copy is limited to in-frame clones, with some not included. Here the sample spans tens of thousands of clones, about 90% being singletons. The specimen was naive CD4+ T cells from PBMCs. Subset indicated: naive CD4+ T cells isolated by negative enrichment. The source of these receptors is an adult with COVID-19.

The chain carries TRBV28 and TRBJ2-5; D not resolved. Germline V lookup: CDR1 MDHEN, CDR2 SYDVKM. This CDR3 contains 12 residues. V was shortened by 3 bases and J by 1 base, with 3 bases between the two germline ends. For the CDR3, the DNA is TGTGCCAGCAGTTTTTTCCAAGAGACCCAGTACTTC. Its translation: CASSFFQETQYF.

J is TRBJ2-5 and V is TRBV7-9, with D unclear. CDR1 is SEHNR and CDR2 is FQNEAQ in the germline V gene (reference sequence). This CDR3 contains 11 residues. The ends were cut back, 5 bases at V and 5 bases at J, with 6 bases in the middle. CDR3 protein: CASSGRETQYF. The CDR3 DNA sequence: TGTGCCAGCAGCGGGCGGGAGACCCAGTACTTC.

V gene TRBV15 combines with J gene TRBJ2-1; D not certain. Germline V gene lookup returns CDR1 LNHNV and CDR2 YYDKDF (reference sequence). Trimming shortened V by 0 bases and J by 8 bases, and 8 bases separated the two germline ends. The CDR3 sequence is 13 residues long. The CDR3 spells CATSREGRDEQFF. Here the CDR3 DNA reads TGTGCCACCAGCAGAGAAGGAAGGGATGAGCAGTTCTTC.

The CDR3 DNA follows: TGTGCCTGGAGTGTAGGGGGGGCGGAGAACACTGAAGCTTTCTTT. Its protein is CAWSVGGAENTEAFF. The chain joins TRBV30 to TRBJ1-1; D may be TRBD1 (6 bases). V lost 0 bases to trimming and J lost 1 base, with 12 bases between them. Per the germline V gene, CDR1 is GTSNPN and CDR2 is SVGIG (reference sequence). The CDR3 extends over 15 amino acids.

This chain links TRBV7-6 with TRBJ1-3, with 9 positions matching TRBD1. The germline V gene encodes CDR1 SGHVS and CDR2 FNYEAQ. The J segment lost 2 bases and the V segment lost 1 base, leaving 9 bases of the junction unmatched. The CDR3 sequence is 18 residues long. The CDR3 protein is CASSLEPGQGAAGNTIYF. CDR3 coding DNA: TGTGCCAGCAGCTTAGAGCCGGGACAGGGTGCAGCTGGAAACACCATATATTTT. Complete variable domain (other parts from reference TRBV7-6 and TRBJ1-3): GAGVSQSPRYKVTKRGQDVALRCDPISGHVSLYWYRQALGQGPEFLTYFNYEAQQDKSGLPNDRFSAERPEGSISTLTIQRTEQRDSAMYRCASSLEPGQGAAGNTIYFGEGSWLTVV.

The gene calls are TRBV19 and TRBJ2-3; 9 bases match TRBD1. The CDR3 length is 17 residues. Germline loops: CDR1 LNHDA, CDR2 SQIVND (reference sequence). V lost 7 bases and J lost 0; bases outside the gene matches: 11. The CDR3 sequence is CASTLTGTGTSTDTQYF. The CDR3, as DNA: TGTGCCAGTACCCTAACCGGGACAGGGACTAGCACAGATACGCAGTATTTT.

This sequence joins TRBV7-6 and TRBJ1-3, with a tentative D call TRBD1 (5 bases). CDR3 size: 17 residues. The V gene's germline CDR1 is SGHVS and CDR2 FNYEAQ. The ends were cut back, 1 base at V and 0 bases at J, with 13 bases in the middle. DNA of the CDR3: TGTGCCAGCAGCTTAGAAGCGCCGGGGCACTCTGGAAACACCATATATTTT. Residues: CASSLEAPGHSGNTIYF.

This chain's CDR3 is CASSPGRVSANEQFF. CDR3 nucleotide sequence: TGTGCCAGCAGCCCCGGACGAGTGAGCGCCAATGAGCAGTTCTTC. This chain joins TRBV28 and TRBJ2-1; D unclear. CDR1 is MDHEN and CDR2 is SYDVKM in the germline V gene. CDR3 length: 15 amino acids. V was pared by 6 bases and J by 6 bases, with 18 bases between.

J is TRBJ2-5 and V is TRBV20-1; D not resolved. This CDR3 has 12 amino acids. Trimming removed 3 bases at V and 1 base at J, with 6 bases between. Germline CDR1 and CDR2: DFQATT and SNEGSKA (reference sequence). CDR3 region: CSASDFQETQYF. CDR3 in DNA: TGCAGTGCTAGTGACTTCCAAGAGACCCAGTACTTC.

This chain uses TRBV5-1 with TRBJ2-7, with TRBD2 identical over 13 bases. The germline V gene encodes CDR1 SGHRS and CDR2 YFSETQ. J gave up 1 base and V 4 bases, and 5 bases lay outside the gene matches. The CDR3 has 16 amino acids. CDR3 amino acids: CASSLSGLAGSYEQYF. In nucleotides, the CDR3 is TGCGCCAGCAGCCTGTCGGGACTAGCGGGATCCTACGAGCAGTACTTC.

The chain has TRBV27 and TRBJ2-1; weak D call: TRBD2 (7 bases). The CDR3 has 14 amino acids. V lost 5 bases to trimming and J lost 2 bases, with 10 bases between them. Germline CDR1 reads MNHEY; CDR2 reads SMNVEV (reference sequence). The CDR3 spells CASSRGGPYNEQFF. The CDR3 nucleotides read TGTGCCAGCAGTAGGGGGGGGCCCTACAATGAGCAGTTCTTC.

The genes are TRBV2 and TRBJ1-5; no firm D call. Per the germline V gene, CDR1 is SNHLY and CDR2 is FYNNEI. The CDR3 extends over 14 amino acids. V lost 4 bases and J lost 0, with 7 bases in between. The CDR3 loop is CASSGAYSNQPQHF. The DNA of the CDR3 is TGTGCCAGCAGTGGGGCGTATAGCAATCAGCCCCAGCATTTT.

The rearrangement joins TRBV18 to TRBJ2-3; the D is unclear. V lost 5 bases and J lost 3, with 15 bases in between. The CDR3 loop spans 15 amino acids. Germline CDR1 and CDR2: KGHSH and LQKENI. The CDR3 region is CASSFKGLLTDTQYF. The DNA of the CDR3 is TGTGCCAGCTCATTCAAAGGGTTGTTGACAGATACGCAGTATTTT. Full variable domain (missing parts from reference TRBV18 and TRBJ2-3): NAGVMQNPRHLVRRRGQEARLRCSPMKGHSHVYWYRQLPEEGLKFMVYLQKENIIDESGMPKERFSAEFPKEGPSILRIQQVVRGDSAAYFCASSFKGLLTDTQYFGPGTRLTVL.

This CDR3 is CASSFGTSGYQETQYF. CDR3 nucleotides: TGTGCCAGCAGTTTTGGGACTAGCGGTTACCAAGAGACCCAGTACTTC. This chain uses TRBV28 with TRBJ2-5; TRBD2 aligns across 11 bases. The CDR3 length is 16 residues. J lost 0 bases, V lost 3 bases, and 3 bases had no gene match. Germline CDR1 reads MDHEN; CDR2 reads SYDVKM.

V usage is TRBV4-2 and J usage is TRBJ2-2; a possible D gene is TRBD1 (6 bases). The CDR3 runs 15 residues. With 3 bases removed from V and 1 base from J, the gap between germline ends came to 9 bases. Germline V gene sequence: CDR1 LGHNA, CDR2 YNFKEQ. DNA of the CDR3: TGTGCCAGCAGCCACCCGGGACAGAACACCGGGGAGCTGTTTTTT. Its translation: CASSHPGQNTGELFF.

V gene TRBV10-2 combines with J gene TRBJ2-6, with a possible D match to TRBD2 (5 bases). The germline V gene has CDR1 WSHSY and CDR2 SAAADI. V shed 7 bases and J shed 0 bases, with 19 bases lying between them. The length of the CDR3 is 18 residues. The CDR3 sequence: CASNPSRAGSSGANVLTF. DNA for the CDR3: TGCGCCAGCAACCCCTCGAGGGCAGGAAGCTCTGGGGCCAACGTCCTGACTTTC.

V and J are TRBV7-3 and TRBJ2-1, with D maybe TRBD2 (6 bases). V was clipped by 5 bases and J by 0 bases, with 11 bases between them. The CDR3 covers 15 residues. Germline-derived CDR1 and CDR2 are SGHTA and FQGTGA. The CDR3 nucleotides read TGTGCCAGCAGCCCCACTAGCAACTCCTACAATGAGCAGTTCTTC. It specifies CASSPTSNSYNEQFF.

This chain connects TRBV3-1 (or the pseudogene TRBV3-2) to TRBJ1-4; no reliable D call. The CDR3 totals 16 residues. Germline CDR1 LGHDT, CDR2 YNNKEL (reference sequence). With 0 bases removed from V and 4 bases from J, the gap between germline ends came to 12 bases. Here the CDR3 DNA reads TGTGCCAGCAGCCAAGAAATATCAGATTTTAATGAAAAACTGTTTTTT. Translation gives CASSQEISDFNEKLFF.

The rearrangement joins TRBV2 to TRBJ2-5, with TRBD2 identical over 8 bases. Germline loops: CDR1 SNHLY, CDR2 FYNNEI. The CDR3 totals 12 residues. V lost 8 bases, J lost 4 bases, and 3 bases stayed unmatched. The CDR3 spells CASRTSLETQYF. CDR3 coding DNA: TGTGCCAGCCGGACTAGCTTAGAGACCCAGTACTTC.

The V and J genes are TRBV10-3 and TRBJ2-5, with D possibly matching TRBD2 (6 bases). This CDR3 comprises 16 residues. Trimming removed 6 bases from V and 2 bases from J, with 19 bases in between. CDR1 and CDR2 from the germline V gene are ENHRY and SYGVKD. CDR3 region: CAIRPSEGLSQETQYF. In nucleotides, the CDR3 is TGTGCCATCAGACCCTCCGAGGGACTGTCACAAGAGACCCAGTACTTC.

The V call is TRBV7-3, the J call TRBJ2-3; D not resolved. There are 14 residues in the CDR3. V was shortened by 1 base and J by 2 bases, with 7 bases between the two germline ends. The V gene's germline CDR1 is SGHTA and CDR2 FQGTGA. CDR3 DNA: TGTGCCAGCAGCTTAAGTTTAGCCACAGATACGCAGTATTTT. This translates into CASSLSLATDTQYF.

This clone was seen once. The chain employs TRBV9 and TRBJ2-7; 7 positions agree with TRBD2. V was clipped by 1 base and J by 3 bases; unmatched bases: 7. CDR1 is SGDLS, CDR2 YYNGEE, per germline. This CDR3 contains 15 residues. The CDR3 DNA is TGTGCCAGCAGCGTATGGGCGGGAGATGGCTACGAGCAGTACTTC. It specifies CASSVWAGDGYEQYF.

This chain connects TRBV2 to TRBJ2-1; 9 bases are a match to TRBD1. Unmatched junction bases numbered 6, after V lost 3 bases and J lost 12 bases. The CDR3 consists of 13 residues. Looked up from germline, CDR1 is SNHLY and CDR2 is FYNNEI. CDR3 bases: TGTGCCAGCAGTGAGATGGGACAGGGTAGGCAGTTCTTC. It yields the protein CASSEMGQGRQFF.

V usage is TRBV5-1 and J usage is TRBJ2-4; D is unclear. CDR3 length equals 17 residues. Trimming cost V 4 bases and J 2 bases, with 19 bases left between them. The V gene's germline CDR1 is SGHRS and CDR2 YFSETQ. CDR3 bases: TGCGCCAGCAGCGCCTACGCTAGTTCTTCAACCAAAAACATTCAGTACTTC. This codes for CASSAYASSSTKNIQYF.

J is TRBJ1-6 and V is TRBV11-2, with D uncertain. This CDR3 is built from 15 residues. The ends were cut back, 1 base at V and 7 bases at J, with 11 bases in the middle. The germline V gene has CDR1 SGHAT and CDR2 FQNNGV. The CDR3 here is CASSLAGRTNSPLHF. The CDR3 DNA sequence: TGTGCCAGCAGCTTAGCGGGGAGGACCAATTCACCCCTCCACTTT.

The chain has TRBV4-1 and TRBJ2-5; TRBD2 agrees at 7 bases. Germline trimming cut 4 bases from V and 9 bases from J; bases unmatched to any gene: 14. Germline V lookup: CDR1 MGHRA, CDR2 YSYEKL. The CDR3 loop spans 15 amino acids. DNA for the CDR3: TGCGCCAGCAGCCCCCCCTATGGCGGGAGTGGTCCCCAGTACTTC. As protein: CASSPPYGGSGPQYF.